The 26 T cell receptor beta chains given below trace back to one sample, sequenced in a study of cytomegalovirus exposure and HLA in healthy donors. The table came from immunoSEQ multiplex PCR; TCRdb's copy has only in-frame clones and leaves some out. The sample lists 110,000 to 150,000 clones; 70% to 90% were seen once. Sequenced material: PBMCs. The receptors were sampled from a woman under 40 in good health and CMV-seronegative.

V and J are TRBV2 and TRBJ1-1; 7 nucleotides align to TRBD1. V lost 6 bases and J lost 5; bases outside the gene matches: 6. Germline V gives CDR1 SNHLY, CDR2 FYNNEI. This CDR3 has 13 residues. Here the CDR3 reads CASRSDRETEAFF. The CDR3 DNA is TGTGCCAGCAGGTCAGACAGGGAGACTGAAGCTTTCTTT. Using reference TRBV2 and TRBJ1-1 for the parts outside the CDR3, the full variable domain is EPEVTQTPSHQVTQMGQEVILRCVPISNHLYFYWYRQILGQKVEFLVSFYNNEISEKSEIFDDQFSVERPDGSNFTLKIRSTKLEDSAMYFCASRSDRETEAFFGQGTRLTVV.

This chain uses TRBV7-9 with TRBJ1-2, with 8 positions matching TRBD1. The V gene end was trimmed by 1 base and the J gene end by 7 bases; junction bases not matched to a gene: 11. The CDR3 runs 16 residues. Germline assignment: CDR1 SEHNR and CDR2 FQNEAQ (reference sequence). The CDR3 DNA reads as TGTGCCAGCAGCTTAGGTAGGGGACAGGTCCTCTCTGGCTACACCTTC. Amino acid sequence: CASSLGRGQVLSGYTF.

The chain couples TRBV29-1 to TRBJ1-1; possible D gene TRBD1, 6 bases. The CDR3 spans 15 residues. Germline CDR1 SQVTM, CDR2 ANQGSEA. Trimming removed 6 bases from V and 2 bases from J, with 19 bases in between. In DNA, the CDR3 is TGCAGCGTGGTGGGACATACGGGGGGAAACACTGAAGCTTTCTTT. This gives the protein CSVVGHTGGNTEAFF.

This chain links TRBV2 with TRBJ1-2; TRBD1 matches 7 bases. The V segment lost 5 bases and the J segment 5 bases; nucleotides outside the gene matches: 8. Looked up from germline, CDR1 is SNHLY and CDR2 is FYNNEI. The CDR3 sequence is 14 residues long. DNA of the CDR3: TGTGCCAGCAGTTACCGGACAGGTCCTTATGGCTACACCTTC. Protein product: CASSYRTGPYGYTF.

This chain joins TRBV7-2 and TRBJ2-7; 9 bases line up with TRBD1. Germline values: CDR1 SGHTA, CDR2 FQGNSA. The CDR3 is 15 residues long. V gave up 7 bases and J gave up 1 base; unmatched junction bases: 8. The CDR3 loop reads CASTSSGTGSYEQYF. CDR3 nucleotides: TGTGCCAGCACCTCCTCCGGGACAGGGTCCTACGAGCAGTACTTC.

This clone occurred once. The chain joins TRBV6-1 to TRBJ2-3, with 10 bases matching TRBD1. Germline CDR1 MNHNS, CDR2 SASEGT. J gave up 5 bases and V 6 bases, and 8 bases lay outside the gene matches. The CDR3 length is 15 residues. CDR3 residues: CASSRTGGQGDTQYF. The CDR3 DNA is TGTGCCAGCAGCCGGACAGGGGGTCAGGGAGATACGCAGTATTTT.

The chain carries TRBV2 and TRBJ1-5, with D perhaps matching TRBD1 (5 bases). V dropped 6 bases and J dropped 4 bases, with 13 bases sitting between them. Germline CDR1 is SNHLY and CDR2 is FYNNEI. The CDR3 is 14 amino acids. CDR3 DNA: TGTGCCAGCAGAGATAGACAGCTAAATCAGCCCCAGCATTTT. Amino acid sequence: CASRDRQLNQPQHF.

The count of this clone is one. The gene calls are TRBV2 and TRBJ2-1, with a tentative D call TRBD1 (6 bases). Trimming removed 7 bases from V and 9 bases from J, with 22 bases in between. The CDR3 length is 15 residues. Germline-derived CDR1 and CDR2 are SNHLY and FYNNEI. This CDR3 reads CASNDRFGEFGEQFF. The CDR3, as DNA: TGTGCCAGCAACGACAGGTTTGGGGAGTTCGGTGAGCAGTTCTTC. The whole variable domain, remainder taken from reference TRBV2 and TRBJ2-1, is EPEVTQTPSHQVTQMGQEVILRCVPISNHLYFYWYRQILGQKVEFLVSFYNNEISEKSEIFDDQFSVERPDGSNFTLKIRSTKLEDSAMYFCASNDRFGEFGEQFFGPGTRLTVL.

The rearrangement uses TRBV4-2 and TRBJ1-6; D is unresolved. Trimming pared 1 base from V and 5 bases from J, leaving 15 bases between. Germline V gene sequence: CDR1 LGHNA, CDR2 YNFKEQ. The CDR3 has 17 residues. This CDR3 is CASSQVFAGKDNSPLHF. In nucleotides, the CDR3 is TGTGCCAGCAGCCAAGTATTCGCGGGAAAGGATAATTCACCCCTCCACTTT.

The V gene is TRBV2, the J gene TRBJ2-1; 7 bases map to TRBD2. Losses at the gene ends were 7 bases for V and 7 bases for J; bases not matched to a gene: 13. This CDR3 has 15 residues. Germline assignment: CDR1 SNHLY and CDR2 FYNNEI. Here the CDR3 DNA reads TGTGCCAGCACTCTTCTAGCGGTAGGATGGAATGAGCAGTTCTTC. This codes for CASTLLAVGWNEQFF.

CDR3 amino acids: CASSLTVATNEKLFF. The DNA for the CDR3 is TGTGCCAGCAGCCTGACAGTTGCAACTAATGAAAAACTGTTTTTT. The chain uses TRBV5-5 and TRBJ1-4, with a weak D call TRBD1 (5 bases). Germline assignment: CDR1 SGHKS and CDR2 YYEKEE (reference sequence). The CDR3 has 15 residues. Trimming removed 4 bases from V and 0 bases from J, with 10 bases in between. The complete variable domain, with remaining parts taken from reference TRBV5-5 and TRBJ1-4, reads DAGVTQSPTHLIKTRGQQVTLRCSPISGHKSVSWYQQVLGQGPQFIFQYYEKEERGRGNFPDRFSARQFPNYSSELNVNALLLGDSALYLCASSLTVATNEKLFFGSGTQLSVL.

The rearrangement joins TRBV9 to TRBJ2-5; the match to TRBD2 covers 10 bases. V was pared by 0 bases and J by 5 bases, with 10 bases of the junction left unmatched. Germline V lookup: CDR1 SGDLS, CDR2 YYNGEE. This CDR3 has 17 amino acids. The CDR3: CASSVGASGGATETQYF. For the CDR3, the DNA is TGTGCCAGCAGCGTAGGGGCCAGCGGGGGGGCCACGGAGACCCAGTACTTC.

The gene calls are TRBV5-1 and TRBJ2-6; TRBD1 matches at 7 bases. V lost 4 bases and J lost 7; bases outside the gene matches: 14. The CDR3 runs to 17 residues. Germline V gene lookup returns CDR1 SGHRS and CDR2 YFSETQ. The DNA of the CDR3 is TGCGCCAGCAGCGCCGGGACCACAGGGGCTCGAGCCAACGTCCTGACTTTC. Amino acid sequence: CASSAGTTGARANVLTF.

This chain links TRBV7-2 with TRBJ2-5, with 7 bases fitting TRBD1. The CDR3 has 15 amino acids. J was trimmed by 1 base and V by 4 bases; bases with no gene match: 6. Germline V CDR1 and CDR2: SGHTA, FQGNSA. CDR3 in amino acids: CASSSGTVFQETQYF. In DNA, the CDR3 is TGTGCCAGCAGCTCAGGGACAGTTTTCCAAGAGACCCAGTACTTC.

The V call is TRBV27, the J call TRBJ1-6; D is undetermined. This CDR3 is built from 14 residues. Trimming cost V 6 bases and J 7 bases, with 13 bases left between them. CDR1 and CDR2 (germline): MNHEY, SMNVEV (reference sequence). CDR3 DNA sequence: TGTGCCAGCAGCAACTTGATCCAAAATTCACCCCTCCACTTT. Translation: CASSNLIQNSPLHF.

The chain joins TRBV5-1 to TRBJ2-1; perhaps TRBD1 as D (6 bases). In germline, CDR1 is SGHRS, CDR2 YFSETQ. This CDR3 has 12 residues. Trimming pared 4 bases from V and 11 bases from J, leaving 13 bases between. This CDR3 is CASSLKDRQQFF. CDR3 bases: TGCGCCAGCAGCCTTAAGGACAGACAGCAGTTCTTC. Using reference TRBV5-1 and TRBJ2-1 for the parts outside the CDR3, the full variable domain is KAGVTQTPRYLIKTRGQQVTLSCSPISGHRSVSWYQQTPGQGLQFLFEYFSETQRNKGNFPGRFSGRQFSNSRSEMNVSTLELGDSALYLCASSLKDRQQFFGPGTRLTVL.

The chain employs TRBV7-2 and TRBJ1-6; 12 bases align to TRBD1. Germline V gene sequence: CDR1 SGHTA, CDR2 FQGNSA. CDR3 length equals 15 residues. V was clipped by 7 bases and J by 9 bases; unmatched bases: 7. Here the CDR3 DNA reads TGTGCCAGCACCCTCCGGGGACAGGGGGCTTCACCCCTCCACTTT. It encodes CASTLRGQGASPLHF.

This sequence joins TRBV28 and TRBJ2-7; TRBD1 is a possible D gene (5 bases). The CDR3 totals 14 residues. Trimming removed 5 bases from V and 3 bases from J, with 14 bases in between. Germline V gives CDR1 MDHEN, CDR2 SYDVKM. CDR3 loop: CASSQPPRDYEQYF. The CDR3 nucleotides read TGTGCCAGCAGTCAACCTCCCAGGGACTACGAGCAGTACTTC.

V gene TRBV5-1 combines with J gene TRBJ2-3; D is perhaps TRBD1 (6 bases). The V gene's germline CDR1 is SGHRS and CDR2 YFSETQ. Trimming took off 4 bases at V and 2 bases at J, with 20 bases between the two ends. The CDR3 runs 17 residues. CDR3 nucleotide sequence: TGCGCCAGCAGCGCCGGAGACAGGTTCACACACACAGATACGCAGTATTTT. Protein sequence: CASSAGDRFTHTDTQYF.

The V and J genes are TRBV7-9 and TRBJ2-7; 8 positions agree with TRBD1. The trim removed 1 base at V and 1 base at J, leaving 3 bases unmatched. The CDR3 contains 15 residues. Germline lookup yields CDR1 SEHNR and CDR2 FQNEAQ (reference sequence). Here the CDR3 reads CASSLGTGFSYEQYF. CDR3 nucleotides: TGTGCCAGCAGCTTAGGGACAGGGTTTTCCTACGAGCAGTACTTC.

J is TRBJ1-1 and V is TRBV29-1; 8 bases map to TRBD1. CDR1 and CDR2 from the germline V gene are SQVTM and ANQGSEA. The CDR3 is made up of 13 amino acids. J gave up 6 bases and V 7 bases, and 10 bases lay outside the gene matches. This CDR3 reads CSANDRGVAEAFF. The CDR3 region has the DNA TGCAGCGCAAATGACAGGGGTGTGGCTGAAGCTTTCTTT.

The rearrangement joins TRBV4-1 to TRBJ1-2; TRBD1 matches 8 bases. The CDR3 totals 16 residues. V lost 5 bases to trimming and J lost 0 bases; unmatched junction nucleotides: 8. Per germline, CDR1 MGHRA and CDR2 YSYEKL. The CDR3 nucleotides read TGCGCCAGCAGCTTAATCACGGGACAGGCTAACTATGGCTACACCTTC. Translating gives CASSLITGQANYGYTF.

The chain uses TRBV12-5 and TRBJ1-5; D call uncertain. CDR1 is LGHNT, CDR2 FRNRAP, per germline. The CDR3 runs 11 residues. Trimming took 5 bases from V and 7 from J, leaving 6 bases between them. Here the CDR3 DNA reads TGTGCTAGTGGTCCCGGGCAGCCCCAGCATTTT. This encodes CASGPGQPQHF.

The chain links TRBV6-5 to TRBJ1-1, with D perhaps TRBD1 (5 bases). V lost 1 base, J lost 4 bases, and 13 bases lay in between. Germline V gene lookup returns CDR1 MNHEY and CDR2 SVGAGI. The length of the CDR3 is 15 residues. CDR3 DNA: TGTGCCAGCAGTTACTTACCGGGCGGGGGCACTGAAGCTTTCTTT. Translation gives CASSYLPGGGTEAFF.

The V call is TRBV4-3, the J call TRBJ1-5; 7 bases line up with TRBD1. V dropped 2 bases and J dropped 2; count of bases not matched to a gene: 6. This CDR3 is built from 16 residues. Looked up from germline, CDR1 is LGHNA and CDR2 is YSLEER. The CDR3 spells CASSQSPGTGNQPQHF. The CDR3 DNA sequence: TGCGCCAGCAGCCAATCCCCCGGGACAGGCAATCAGCCCCAGCATTTT.

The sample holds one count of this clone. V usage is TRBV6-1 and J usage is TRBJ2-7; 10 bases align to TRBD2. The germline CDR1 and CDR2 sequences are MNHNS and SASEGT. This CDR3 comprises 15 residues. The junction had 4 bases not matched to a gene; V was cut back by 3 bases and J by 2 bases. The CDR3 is CASSEIAGGTYEQYF. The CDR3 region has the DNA TGTGCCAGCAGTGAGATAGCGGGGGGAACCTACGAGCAGTACTTC.